The 14 T cell receptor beta chains presented below share a single source sample, sequenced in a study of Ad26.COV2.S vaccination and SARS-CoV-2 variants. As to treatment: around 19 received Ad26.COV2.S at low or high dose, single or two shots; about 5 received placebo; per-sample allocation not given. Day 63 after the first vaccine or placebo injection was the time point for sampling. Assay: immunoSEQ multiplex PCR; the TCRdb copy retains only in-frame clones and omits some. The sample shows about 350,000 clones, approximately 90% of them seen only once. Sequences were derived from peripheral blood, sampled in a trial of Ad26.COV2.S vaccine versus placebo. The receptors derive from a person aged 18-60 years who received the Ad26.COV2.S COVID-19 vaccine or a placebo.

V and J are TRBV18 and TRBJ1-4; D remains unclear. V was trimmed by 6 bases and J by 0 bases, leaving 8 bases between them. CDR3 length: 14 residues. In germline, CDR1 is KGHSH, CDR2 LQKENI. CDR3 residues: CASSPDATNEKLFF. Here the CDR3 DNA reads TGTGCCAGCTCGCCGGATGCAACTAATGAAAAACTGTTTTTT.

This clone was picked up one time. CDR3 residues: CASSVTGSSEKLFF. CDR3 nucleotides: TGTGCCAGCAGCGTGACAGGCTCGTCGGAAAAACTGTTTTTT. The V call is TRBV9, the J call TRBJ1-4; D perhaps matches TRBD1 (6 bases). CDR1 SGDLS and CDR2 YYNGEE come from the germline V gene. This CDR3 has 14 amino acids. The germline V and J ends were trimmed by 2 bases and 8 bases, with 13 bases remaining between them.

The V call is TRBV4-2, the J call TRBJ1-2; D unresolved. V lost 1 base and J lost 6, with 12 bases in between. CDR1 LGHNA and CDR2 YNFKEQ come from the germline V gene. The CDR3 is made up of 14 amino acids. This CDR3 is CASSQGLQEDGYTF. In nucleotides, the CDR3 is TGTGCCAGCAGCCAAGGGCTTCAGGAAGATGGCTACACCTTC.

V is TRBV30 and J is TRBJ1-6; no definite D call. V gave up 7 bases and J gave up 2 bases, with 6 bases separating them. This CDR3 contains 12 residues. Looked up from germline, CDR1 is GTSNPN and CDR2 is SVGIG (reference sequence). The CDR3 reads CASRPYNSPLHF. The CDR3 coding sequence is TGTGCCTCGCGGCCCTATAATTCACCCCTCCACTTT. Filled out from reference TRBV30 and TRBJ1-6, the complete variable domain reads SQTIHQWPATLVQPVGSPLSLECTVEGTSNPNLYWYRQAAGRGLQLLFYSVGIGQISSEVPQNLSASRPQDRQFILSSKKLLLSDSGFYLCASRPYNSPLHFGNGTRLTVT.

The chain employs TRBV18 and TRBJ2-4, with TRBD1 as a possible D gene (6 bases). Germline V CDR1 and CDR2: KGHSH, LQKENI. V was trimmed by 2 bases and J by 3 bases, leaving 20 bases between them. The CDR3 loop spans 18 amino acids. CDR3 residues: CASSPSGDRPVVKNIQYF. The CDR3 DNA reads TGTGCCAGCTCACCATCCGGCGACAGGCCTGTAGTCAAAAACATTCAGTACTTC.

The V gene is TRBV4-2, the J gene TRBJ2-3; D unresolved. There are 14 residues in the CDR3. The ends were cut back, 1 base at V and 4 bases at J, with 9 bases in the middle. Germline assignment: CDR1 LGHNA and CDR2 YNFKEQ. CDR3 DNA sequence: TGTGCCAGCAGCCAAGCCCAAACTTCAGATACGCAGTATTTT. This codes for CASSQAQTSDTQYF.

This chain links TRBV12-3 or TRBV12-4 with TRBJ2-1; D remains ambiguous. V gave up 8 bases and J gave up 9 bases, with 11 bases separating them. CDR3 length: 11 residues. CDR3 DNA sequence: TGTGCCAGCGGGAAATACGGTGAGCAGTTCTTC. Translation gives CASGKYGEQFF.

J is TRBJ2-7 and V is TRBV5-1; D is uncertain. Germline values: CDR1 SGHRS, CDR2 YFSETQ. Trimming pared 0 bases from V and 4 bases from J, leaving 17 bases between. This CDR3 has 16 residues. The CDR3 is CASSLVPGVPAYEQYF. As DNA, the CDR3 is TGCGCCAGCAGCTTGGTGCCAGGCGTTCCAGCTTACGAGCAGTACTTC.

The rearrangement uses TRBV5-1 and TRBJ1-2; TRBD1 agrees at 9 bases. The germline V gene has CDR1 SGHRS and CDR2 YFSETQ. The CDR3 is 15 residues long. V shed 3 bases and J 3 bases; nucleotides not matched to a gene: 6. The CDR3 DNA follows: TGCGCCAGCAGCTACACAGGGGGCTCAGACTATGGCTACACCTTC. Protein product: CASSYTGGSDYGYTF.

The sample holds one count of this clone. The chain has TRBV29-1 and TRBJ2-5, with D perhaps matching TRBD1 or TRBD2 (5 bases each). Trimming removed 3 bases from V and 4 bases from J, with 18 bases in between. The CDR3 extends over 15 amino acids. Germline V gene lookup returns CDR1 SQVTM and CDR2 ANQGSEA. This chain's CDR3 is CSVDPTGTSGETQYF. In DNA form, the CDR3 reads TGCAGCGTTGATCCCACCGGGACCTCGGGAGAGACCCAGTACTTC.

This rearrangement joins TRBV19 to TRBJ2-3, with 7 bases that match TRBD1. CDR1 and CDR2 (germline): LNHDA, SQIVND (reference sequence). The CDR3 has 16 amino acids. The ends lost 4 bases at V and 4 bases at J; junction bases unmatched: 11. The CDR3 loop reads CASSKGTVAGADTQYF. The CDR3, as DNA: TGTGCCAGTAGTAAAGGGACAGTGGCTGGCGCAGATACGCAGTATTTT.

V is TRBV5-4 and J is TRBJ2-5; 11 positions match TRBD2. Per the germline V gene, CDR1 is SGHNT and CDR2 is YYREEE (reference sequence). This CDR3 contains 15 residues. Trimming at V came to 1 base and at J to 1 base, leaving 0 bases not matched to a gene. The CDR3 sequence: CASSLLAGGQETQYF. For the CDR3, the DNA is TGTGCCAGCAGCTTGCTAGCGGGGGGCCAAGAGACCCAGTACTTC.

This clone has more than one count but fewer than ten. This chain links TRBV4-3 with TRBJ2-7, with D tentatively TRBD2 (5 bases). V gave up 1 base and J gave up 0 bases, with 10 bases separating them. In germline, CDR1 is LGHNA, CDR2 YSLEER. The length of the CDR3 is 15 residues. In nucleotides, the CDR3 is TGCGCCAGCAGCCAAGTTGGTGGGAGCTCCTACGAGCAGTACTTC. It is translated as CASSQVGGSSYEQYF.

The V call is TRBV6-2 or TRBV6-3, the J call TRBJ1-4; 10 bases match TRBD1. CDR3 length: 16 amino acids. Looked up from germline, CDR1 is MNHEY and CDR2 is SVGEGT. Unmatched junction bases numbered 11, after V lost 5 bases and J lost 8 bases. In nucleotides, the CDR3 is TGTGCCAGCAGTCTCCAGACAGGGGGCTTTGAGGAAAAACTGTTTTTT. Protein sequence: CASSLQTGGFEEKLFF.